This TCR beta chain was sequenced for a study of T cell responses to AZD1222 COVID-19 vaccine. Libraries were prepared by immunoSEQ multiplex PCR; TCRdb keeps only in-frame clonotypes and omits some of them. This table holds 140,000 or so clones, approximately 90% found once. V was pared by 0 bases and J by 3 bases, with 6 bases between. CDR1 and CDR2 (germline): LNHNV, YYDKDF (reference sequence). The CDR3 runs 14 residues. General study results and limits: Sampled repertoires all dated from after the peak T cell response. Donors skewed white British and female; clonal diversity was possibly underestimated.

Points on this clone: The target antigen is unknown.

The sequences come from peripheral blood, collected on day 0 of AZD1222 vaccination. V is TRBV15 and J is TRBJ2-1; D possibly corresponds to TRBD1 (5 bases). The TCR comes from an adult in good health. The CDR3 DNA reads TGTGCCACCAGCAGAGATCAGGGCTACAATGAGCAGTTCTTC. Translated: CATSRDQGYNEQFF.